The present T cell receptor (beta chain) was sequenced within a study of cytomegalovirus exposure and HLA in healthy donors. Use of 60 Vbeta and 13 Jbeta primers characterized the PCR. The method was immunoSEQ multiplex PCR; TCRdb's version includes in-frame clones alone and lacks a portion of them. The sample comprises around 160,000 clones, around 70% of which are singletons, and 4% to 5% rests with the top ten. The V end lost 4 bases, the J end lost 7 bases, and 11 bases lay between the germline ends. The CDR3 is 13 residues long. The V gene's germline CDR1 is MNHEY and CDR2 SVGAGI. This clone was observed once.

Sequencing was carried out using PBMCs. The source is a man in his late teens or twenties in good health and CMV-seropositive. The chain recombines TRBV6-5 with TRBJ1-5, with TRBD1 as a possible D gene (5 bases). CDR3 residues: CASSLGHLQPQHF. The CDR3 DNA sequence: TGTGCCAGCAGTTTAGGACATTTACAGCCCCAGCATTTT.